The TCR beta chain under discussion was sequenced for a study of shared clonotypes between healthy human individuals (dated by TCRdb to the early 2020s). Describing the broader study: A couple of women and a few men aged 18 to 49 years were included in the cohort. To increase sequencing depth and limit assay-specific biases, TCR repertoire library preparation and sequencing were carried out by different laboratories using diverse techniques. For each donor, three plates each were used for CD4 naive and CD4 memory, two plates were used for CD8 naive, and one plate was used for CD8 memory. To estimate repertoire size and how much clonotypes are shared between individuals, the study performed deep sequencing of blood TCR repertoires from a few healthy adults. Per donor, leukapheresis produced somewhere between about 0.85 and 8.9 billion PBMCs. Overall results and qualifications from the work: The genetic and exposure-history diversity represented was limited by the small number of donors. Even with the large sequencing depth, rarefaction of the sorted-subset datasets indicated that sequencing was incomplete. Based on pairwise subsampling, the degree of clonotype sharing among donors was expected to be affected by sequencing depth. Sharing across several donors was observed for about 4.8% of naive CD4, about 3.2% of naive CD8, around 2.5% of memory CD4, and roughly 0.43% of memory CD8 clonotypes. Clonotypes shared by all four sorted-subset donors showed higher generation probabilities than non-shared clonotypes. Sampling was restricted to blood, and TCR repertoires in tissue are likely to differ from TCR repertoires in blood. Estimated clonotype richness was generally larger for naive than for memory subsets.

Concerning this clone itself: There is no known antigen for this receptor. The sample holds no much larger clone one base away, and base qualities are not on file.

Using the deep immunoSEQ assay, multiplex PCR amplified TCR CDR3 regions from genomic DNA. Extracted genomic DNA from each cell subset was spread evenly across all wells of several immunoSEQ 96-well plates, with each plate serving as a replicate. For sorted subsets, roughly 200 ng of genomic DNA, equivalent to 30,000 or so T cell genomes, went into each replicate PCR. Purified libraries were quantified with a Qubit 3.0 fluorometer, sized on a Bioanalyzer 2100, and re-quantified with the KAPA Library Quantification kit. Each immunoSEQ 96-well plate was sequenced on its own single-read 150-cycle Illumina NextSeq 550 flow cell. As for how the authors treated the data: Because the immunoSEQ output included only junctional sequences and no quality scores, the filtering could not be the same as the filtering used for full-length reads. To assign V/J genes and CDR3, sequences were annotated against IMGT germline references using PyIR, a Python wrapper for IgBLAST v1.9. Reads were removed for weak V/J assignments (E-value above 1e-6), missing CDR3, stop codons, out-of-frame junctions, or ambiguous translated residues. V3J clonotypes were defined as sequences sharing the same inferred V gene, J gene, and CDR3 amino acid sequence. Percentage overlap between repertoires was computed as shared unique clonotypes divided by the size of the smaller repertoire. Repertoire richness was assessed with RTK rarefaction, the Chao1 estimator, and Recon v2.1 estimates of unobserved clonotypes. OLGA was used to compute generation probabilities for all TCRbeta clonotypes that the gDNA method yielded from four donors. TCRdb mirrors the immuneACCESS table, restricted to in-frame sequences. Some clones are absent from its copies; in checked studies, under half trace to an unresolved V gene, and the reason for the others is unknown. Clone size and V and J calls were adopted from that table, with D and trimming inferred from the DNA. In this sample the table shows 800,000 to 1,200,000 clones, around three quarters of which occur a single time. Clones ranked in the top ten supply about 0.52% of the sample.

V and J lose 1 base and 8 bases, and a span of 15 bases separates them. CDR1 LGHNT and CDR2 FRNRAP were looked up in the germline V gene. The cysteine opens and the phenylalanine closes a CDR3 of 15 amino acids. Only CDR3 DNA remains: 45 bases, in frame from the first base. Donors were healthy HIV-negative adults with no recently reported acute infections or vaccinations. Every donor was a Caucasian adult living in Nashville, Tennessee, USA. CD4+ T cells were enriched by magnetic negative selection, after which naive cells were positively selected on CD45RA and the negative fraction was taken as the memory subset. After blood collection by leukapheresis, PBMCs were isolated using Ficoll-Histopaque density gradient centrifugation and then cryopreserved in the vapor phase of liquid nitrogen. Analytical flow cytometry was used to check the purity and quantity of every magnetically sorted T cell population. From each sorted fraction, genomic DNA was isolated and quantified by UV absorbance on a Nanodrop 2000c.

The sample was memory CD4+ T cells from PBMCs. Taken with the paper, the label for cell subset or site translates to: CD45RA-negative fraction. The chain employs TRBV12-5 and TRBJ2-1; the D region possibly corresponds to TRBD2 (7 bases align). The source is a man between 18 and 35 years old in good health. Some clones in this sample may be carry-over from other donors' samples. The CDR3 here reads CASGLGLAEGDEQFF. The base sequence is TGTGCTAGTGGTTTGGGGCTAGCGGAGGGGGATGAGCAGTTCTTC.